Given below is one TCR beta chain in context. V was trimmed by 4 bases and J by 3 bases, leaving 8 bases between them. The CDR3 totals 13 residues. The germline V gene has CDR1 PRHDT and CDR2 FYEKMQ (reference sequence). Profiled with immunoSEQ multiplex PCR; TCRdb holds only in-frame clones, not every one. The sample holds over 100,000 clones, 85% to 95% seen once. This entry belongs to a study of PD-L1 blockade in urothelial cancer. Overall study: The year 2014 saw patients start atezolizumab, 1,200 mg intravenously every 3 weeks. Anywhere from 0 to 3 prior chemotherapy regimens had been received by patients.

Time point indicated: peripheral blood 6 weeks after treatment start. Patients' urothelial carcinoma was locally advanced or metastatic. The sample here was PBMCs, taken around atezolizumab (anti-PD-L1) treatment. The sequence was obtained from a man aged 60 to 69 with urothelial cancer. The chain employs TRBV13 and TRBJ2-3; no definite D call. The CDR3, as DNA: TGTGCCAGCAGCTCCTTGAGTACAGATACGCAGTATTTT. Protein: CASSSLSTDTQYF. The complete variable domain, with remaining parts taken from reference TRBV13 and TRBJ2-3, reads AAGVIQSPRHLIKEKRETATLKCYPIPRHDTVYWYQQGPGQDPQFLISFYEKMQSDKGSIPDRFSAQQFSDYHSELNMSSLELGDSALYFCASSSLSTDTQYFGPGTRLTVL.